The table lists the clone carrying this T cell receptor beta chain with many counts. Its antigen is as yet unknown. CDR3 length: 16 amino acids. V lost 1 base and J lost 5; bases outside the gene matches: 6. In germline, CDR1 is MGHRA, CDR2 YSYEKL. The time point here: sample taken at primary tumor resection. Sequencing covered unsorted whole RNA taken from tumor, nontumor lung or frozen PBMC. The data originate from a study of spatial heterogeneity in lung cancer. General study results and limits: TCRs found ubiquitously expanded in tumor appeared in blood more at resection than at follow-up.

Single TCR cDNA molecules each had their own unique molecular identifier. TCRdb fed the 5' RACE reads into MiXCR, producing one record per CDR3 protein. The table has roughly 48,000 distinct CDR3 sequences, approximately 5% seen once. Sequences were derived from PBMCs, sampled at surgery. The TCR sequence derives from a male donor with early-stage non-small cell lung cancer. J is TRBJ2-5 and V is TRBV4-1; TRBD1 agrees at 11 bases. CDR3 DNA sequence: TGCGCCAGCAGCCAAGGACCGGACAGGGGGCGTGAGACCCAGTACTTC. It specifies CASSQGPDRGRETQYF.